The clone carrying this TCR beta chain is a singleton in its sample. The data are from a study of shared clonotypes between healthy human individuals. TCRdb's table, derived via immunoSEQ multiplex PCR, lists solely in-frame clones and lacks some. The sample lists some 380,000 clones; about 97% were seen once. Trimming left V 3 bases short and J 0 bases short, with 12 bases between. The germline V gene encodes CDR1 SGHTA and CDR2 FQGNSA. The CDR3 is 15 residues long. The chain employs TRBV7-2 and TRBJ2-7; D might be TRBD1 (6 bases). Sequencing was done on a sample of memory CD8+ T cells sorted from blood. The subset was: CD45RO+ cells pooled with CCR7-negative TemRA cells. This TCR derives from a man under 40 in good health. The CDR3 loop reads CASSLYGTFSYEQYF. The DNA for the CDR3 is TGTGCCAGCAGCTTGTACGGGACATTCTCCTACGAGCAGTACTTC.